This T cell receptor beta chain emerged from a study of T cells after yellow fever vaccination. Trimming removed 5 bases from V and 1 base from J, with 11 bases in between. The V gene's germline CDR1 is SGHVS and CDR2 FNYEAQ. The CDR3 has 14 residues. This clonotype was detected ten times or more. TCRdb itself ran the 5' RACE reads through MiXCR, one entry per CDR3 protein. The top ten clones hold 0.55% to 0.9% of a sample with approximately 150,000 distinct CDR3 sequences, 7.7% of them seen once. The chain links TRBV7-6 to TRBJ2-5, with D hard to call. The source of this sequence is a man aged 25-45 years who received the YFV17D yellow fever vaccine. Sequencing used CD4+ T cells sorted from PBMCs, obtained 5 days after the yellow fever booster vaccination. The chain's CDR3 is CASSTQAGQETQYF. The CDR3 DNA sequence: TGTGCCAGCAGCACTCAGGCTGGCCAAGAGACCCAGTACTTC.